The 22 T cell receptor beta chains reported below all come from one sample, sequenced in a study of cytomegalovirus exposure and HLA in healthy donors (dated by TCRdb to 2015 to 2018). To prepare the library, the immunoSEQ multiplex PCR assay was applied. For the multiplex PCR, a mixture combining 60 forward primers for TCR Vbeta segments and 13 reverse primers for TCR Jbeta segments was used. The table comes from immuneACCESS by way of TCRdb, which keeps in-frame sequences with V and J called. Part of the clones is missing from these tables; in studies checked, under half for an unresolved V gene and the rest for unknown reasons. The sample table records about 160,000 clones; approximately 81% of these occur just once. The ten largest clones add up to approximately 2.4% of the sample. The sample consisted of PBMCs. The receptors shown here come from a female donor in good health and CMV-seronegative.

V usage is TRBV5-1 and J usage is TRBJ2-5; 7 bases agree with TRBD2. From germline, CDR1 is SGHRS and CDR2 YFSETQ. J gave up 5 bases and V 3 bases, and 7 bases lay outside the gene matches. The CDR3 length is 14 residues. The CDR3 spells CASSWGGPRETQYF. As DNA, the CDR3 is TGCGCCAGCAGCTGGGGAGGGCCGCGGGAGACCCAGTACTTC. Complete variable domain (other parts from reference TRBV5-1 and TRBJ2-5): KAGVTQTPRYLIKTRGQQVTLSCSPISGHRSVSWYQQTPGQGLQFLFEYFSETQRNKGNFPGRFSGRQFSNSRSEMNVSTLELGDSALYLCASSWGGPRETQYFGPGTRLLVL.

The gene calls are TRBV4-3 and TRBJ1-2; D gene unclear. The CDR3 spans 15 residues. Germline values: CDR1 LGHNA, CDR2 YSLEER. The V end lost 0 bases, the J end lost 4 bases, and 12 bases lay between the germline ends. The CDR3 protein is CASSQDERAGYGYTF. CDR3 DNA sequence: TGCGCCAGCAGCCAAGATGAGCGGGCGGGCTATGGCTACACCTTC.

The gene calls are TRBV2 and TRBJ2-3; 7 positions agree with TRBD1. The CDR3 is 12 amino acids. V lost 5 bases to trimming and J lost 10 bases; unmatched junction nucleotides: 6. CDR1 is SNHLY and CDR2 is FYNNEI in the germline V gene. CDR3 sequence (DNA): TGTGCCAGCAGTCCAAACAGGGGCGCGCAGTATTTT. This gives the protein CASSPNRGAQYF.

The sample holds one count of this clone. The V and J genes are TRBV4-3 and TRBJ1-2; 8 nucleotides agree with TRBD1. The CDR3 is 15 amino acids. Unmatched junction bases numbered 8, after V lost 1 base and J lost 7 bases. Germline V gene lookup returns CDR1 LGHNA and CDR2 YSLEER. CDR3 DNA sequence: TGCGCCAGCAGCCAAGCGGACAGGGAGGTTGCTGGCTACACCTTC. It is translated as CASSQADREVAGYTF.

The rearrangement uses TRBV6-5 and TRBJ1-1; possibly TRBD1 for D (5 bases). V shed 2 bases and J shed 4 bases, with 11 bases lying between them. CDR1 is MNHEY, CDR2 SVGAGI, per germline. This CDR3 has 14 amino acids. CDR3 nucleotide sequence: TGTGCCAGCAGTTACCGTATAGGGGTCACTGAAGCTTTCTTT. Protein sequence: CASSYRIGVTEAFF.

This clone was detected a few times. The chain uses TRBV7-2 and TRBJ2-5; D is possibly TRBD2 (6 bases). The CDR3 loop spans 17 amino acids. V was cut by 1 base and J by 2 bases, with 17 bases left in between. CDR1 and CDR2 (germline): SGHTA, FQGNSA. The CDR3 sequence is CASSLGVLASSQETQYF. In DNA form, the CDR3 reads TGTGCCAGCAGCTTAGGTGTTCTAGCGAGCTCTCAAGAGACCCAGTACTTC.

J is TRBJ1-2 and V is TRBV7-8, with a possible D match to TRBD1 (5 bases). CDR3 size: 14 residues. Germline CDR1 SGHVS, CDR2 FQNEAQ. V was trimmed by 0 bases and J by 5 bases, leaving 10 bases between them. CDR3 in amino acids: CASSLAGVGYGYTF. In nucleotides, the CDR3 is TGTGCCAGCAGCTTAGCAGGGGTTGGGTATGGCTACACCTTC.

The V and J genes are TRBV6-5 and TRBJ2-2; 7 bases agree with TRBD1. V was clipped by 8 bases and J by 7 bases; unmatched bases: 13. This CDR3 region has 15 residues. Germline values: CDR1 MNHEY, CDR2 SVGAGI. The CDR3 here is CASGPVGTAVGELFF. Written as DNA, the CDR3 is TGTGCCAGCGGCCCCGTAGGGACAGCTGTCGGGGAGCTGTTTTTT.

The chain is built from TRBV7-6 and TRBJ2-1; 8 bases fit TRBD2. Unmatched junction bases numbered 7, after V lost 3 bases and J lost 6 bases. The germline CDR1 and CDR2 sequences are SGHVS and FNYEAQ. This CDR3 is 15 amino acids long. This CDR3 reads CASSFGTRSTNEQFF. In nucleotides, the CDR3 is TGTGCCAGCAGCTTTGGGACTAGGAGCACCAATGAGCAGTTCTTC.

The table lists this clone with a count of one. The V gene is TRBV9, the J gene TRBJ1-4; D is perhaps TRBD1 (5 bases). V was cut by 4 bases and J by 7 bases, with 17 bases left in between. This CDR3 comprises 15 residues. Germline V gene sequence: CDR1 SGDLS, CDR2 YYNGEE. The CDR3 spells CASSPSGTIGEKLFF. The CDR3 bases are TGTGCCAGCAGCCCCTCCGGGACTATTGGTGAAAAACTGTTTTTT. The variable domain in full, with the rest retrieved from reference TRBV9 and TRBJ1-4, is DSGVTQTPKHLITATGQRVTLRCSPRSGDLSVYWYQQSLDQGLQFLIQYYNGEERAKGNILERFSAQQFPDLHSELNLSSLELGDSALYFCASSPSGTIGEKLFFGSGTQLSVL.

The V gene is TRBV6-1, the J gene TRBJ2-7, with 10 bases identical to TRBD1. The germline V gene has CDR1 MNHNS and CDR2 SASEGT. The trim removed 6 bases at V and 3 bases at J, leaving 2 bases unmatched. The CDR3 runs 13 residues. The CDR3 DNA sequence: TGTGCCAGCAGGGACAGGGGGATCTACGAGCAGTACTTC. As protein: CASRDRGIYEQYF.

The chain carries TRBV18 and TRBJ1-2; TRBD1 is a possible D gene (6 bases). This CDR3 spans 15 amino acids. Trimming left V 2 bases short and J 6 bases short, with 16 bases between. Germline lookup yields CDR1 KGHSH and CDR2 LQKENI. This CDR3 is CASSPVGQGSDGYTF. The CDR3, as DNA: TGTGCCAGCTCACCAGTAGGCCAGGGGTCAGATGGCTACACCTTC.

J is TRBJ2-7 and V is TRBV5-8; TRBD1 aligns across 7 bases. The V segment lost 2 bases and the J segment 3 bases; nucleotides outside the gene matches: 8. The CDR3 loop spans 15 amino acids. In germline, CDR1 is SGHTS, CDR2 YDEGEE. The CDR3 DNA follows: TGTGCCAGCAGCTTAGCCCCGGGACAGAACTACGAGCAGTACTTC. Translation gives CASSLAPGQNYEQYF.

This clone was picked up a small number of times. The chain is built from TRBV25-1 and TRBJ2-1, with 12 nucleotides matching TRBD2. CDR3 size: 16 residues. V shed 4 bases, J shed 8 bases, and the junction held 9 bases outside the gene matches. Germline CDR1 and CDR2: MGHDK and SYGVNS. The CDR3 nucleotides read TGTGCCAGCAGTGGAGCCGGGACTAGCGGGTCAGATGAGCAGTTCTTC. It yields the protein CASSGAGTSGSDEQFF.

This rearrangement joins TRBV5-1 to TRBJ1-2, with 7 bases fitting TRBD1. Unmatched junction bases numbered 8, after V lost 4 bases and J lost 5 bases. The CDR3 contains 14 residues. Germline V gene sequence: CDR1 SGHRS, CDR2 YFSETQ. For the CDR3, the DNA is TGCGCCAGCAGCCCCCAGACAGGGCCTTATGGCTACACCTTC. Residues: CASSPQTGPYGYTF.

The V and J genes are TRBV14 and TRBJ2-7, with D perhaps matching TRBD1 (5 bases). Germline V gene sequence: CDR1 SGHDN, CDR2 FVKESK. The ends were cut back, 3 bases at V and 1 base at J, with 10 bases in the middle. CDR3 length equals 14 residues. As DNA, the CDR3 is TGTGCCAGCAGCCAGGTTGGGGCTTCCTACGAGCAGTACTTC. This sequence encodes CASSQVGASYEQYF.

The CDR3 nucleotides are TGCAGCGCAGCGACAGTCAATGAGCAGTTCTTC. Translation: CSAATVNEQFF. The rearrangement joins TRBV29-1 to TRBJ2-1; maybe TRBD1 (5 bases). The CDR3 is 11 amino acids. Per the germline V gene, CDR1 is SQVTM and CDR2 is ANQGSEA. Trimming stripped 7 bases from V and 6 bases from J, with 10 bases between.

There are a few counts of this clone. The chain has TRBV29-1 and TRBJ2-1; 10 bases agree with TRBD2. CDR3 size: 14 residues. Per the germline V gene, CDR1 is SQVTM and CDR2 is ANQGSEA. Trimming at V came to 4 bases and at J to 2 bases, leaving 2 bases not matched to a gene. The CDR3 nucleotides are TGCAGCGTTGTAGGACTAGCGGCCTACAATGAGCAGTTCTTC. The encoded protein is CSVVGLAAYNEQFF.

V and J are TRBV30 and TRBJ1-6; TRBD1 is a possible D gene (5 bases). Deletions cut 4 bases from V and 7 bases from J, with 11 bases between. CDR3 length: 13 amino acids. Germline assignment: CDR1 GTSNPN and CDR2 SVGIG (reference sequence). CDR3 sequence: CAWTRQLNSPLHF. The CDR3 DNA reads TGTGCCTGGACCCGACAGCTGAATTCACCCCTCCACTTT.

The CDR3: CASSPWTGAYEQYF. CDR3 nucleotides: TGTGCCAGCAGTCCTTGGACAGGGGCGTACGAGCAGTACTTC. V is TRBV6-1 and J is TRBJ2-7; 9 positions agree with TRBD1. The germline CDR1 and CDR2 sequences are MNHNS and SASEGT. CDR3 size: 14 residues. Trimming removed 5 bases from V and 4 bases from J; junction bases left unmatched: 6.

A single count supports this clone. The chain is built from TRBV7-6 and TRBJ2-5; 9 bases are a match to TRBD2. Losses at the gene ends were 3 bases for V and 5 bases for J; bases not matched to a gene: 7. Per germline, CDR1 SGHVS and CDR2 FNYEAQ. The CDR3 has 15 residues. The CDR3 region is CASSFQAGGGETQYF. The CDR3 coding sequence is TGTGCCAGCAGCTTTCAAGCGGGAGGCGGGGAGACCCAGTACTTC.

The rearrangement links TRBV7-2 to TRBJ2-1; 8 bases fit TRBD2. This CDR3 is 18 amino acids long. V lost 1 base, J lost 10 bases, and 18 bases stayed unmatched. Germline loops: CDR1 SGHTA, CDR2 FQGNSA. For the CDR3, the DNA is TGTGCCAGCAGCTTAGAGGGACTAGTCGGGTCGTCCGCTAGGGAGCAGTTCTTC. Residues: CASSLEGLVGSSAREQFF.